Listed below are T cell receptor beta chains from one sample, sequenced in a study of technical replicates of blood from a handful of donors. Clones were read by immunoSEQ multiplex PCR, and TCRdb kept only the in-frame ones, dropping some. Of more than 90,000 clones in the sample, about 94% were seen once. Sequenced sample: T cells isolated from PBMCs. These receptors all stem from a human donor in good health. The CDR3 runs from the conserved cysteine through the conserved F or W. The D gene is left open where the match is weak. Not all rows give a size; the values are once, few, many and, for expanded clones, a class.

CAWRADRGRIDTQYF,TGTGCCTGGAGGGCTGACAGGGGCCGTATAGATACGCAGTATTTT,TRBV30,TRBJ2-3,TRBD1,.,15
CASSLGDSSYEQYF,TGTGCCAGCAGCTTAGGGGACAGTTCCTACGAGCAGTACTTC,TRBV13,TRBJ2-7,.,.,14
CASSGQGASNQPQHF,TGTGCCAGCAGCGGGCAGGGGGCTTCGAATCAGCCCCAGCATTTT,TRBV7-9,TRBJ1-5,TRBD1,once,15
CASKGTGRLANTEAFF,TGTGCCAGCAAGGGGACAGGGAGGTTGGCGAACACTGAAGCTTTCTTT,TRBV2,TRBJ1-1,TRBD1,.,16
CASIPAGGAFYEQYF,TGTGCCAGCATCCCAGCGGGTGGTGCGTTCTACGAGCAGTACTTC,TRBV6-1,TRBJ2-7,.,.,15
CASSDQDYEQYF,TGTGCCAGCAGTGATCAGGACTACGAGCAGTACTTC,TRBV2,TRBJ2-7,.,.,12
CASSPGTGELFF,TGTGCCAGCAGCCCCGGGACCGGGGAGCTGTTTTTT,TRBV7-9,TRBJ2-2,.,.,12
CASRLSPSGGTEAFF,TGTGCCAGTAGGCTATCCCCTTCGGGGGGTACTGAAGCTTTCTTT,TRBV19,TRBJ1-1,.,.,15
CAWSVERGGEETQYF,TGTGCCTGGAGTGTTGAGCGGGGGGGAGAGGAGACCCAGTACTTC,TRBV30,TRBJ2-5,TRBD2,.,15
CATDGMGGDEQFF,TGTGCCACGGACGGGATGGGGGGAGATGAGCAGTTCTTC,TRBV6-1,TRBJ2-1,.,.,13
CASSLTQSRGPANTEAFF,TGCGCCAGCAGCTTGACCCAGTCCAGGGGGCCAGCGAACACTGAAGCTTTCTTT,TRBV5-1,TRBJ1-1,TRBD1,.,18
CASSLVAGARVDTQYF,TGTGCCAGCAGCTTAGTCGCGGGAGCTCGGGTAGATACGCAGTATTTT,TRBV7-9,TRBJ2-3,TRBD2,.,16
CASSYREGQPQHF,TGTGCCAGCAGTTACAGGGAGGGGCAGCCCCAGCATTTT,TRBV6-6,TRBJ1-5,.,few,13
CSVGGTGGSVSNYGYTF,TGCAGCGTTGGAGGGACAGGGGGCTCCGTTTCTAACTATGGCTACACCTTC,TRBV29-1,TRBJ1-2,TRBD1,.,17
CASSTWPREDFHEQYF,TGTGCCAGTAGTACGTGGCCCCGGGAGGACTTCCACGAGCAGTACTTC,TRBV19,TRBJ2-7,TRBD2,.,16
CASSLGTAYYNEQFF,TGTGCCAGCAGCTTAGGGACAGCCTATTACAATGAGCAGTTCTTC,TRBV11-2,TRBJ2-1,.,.,15
CASSLDPGGLSTDTQYF,TGCGCCAGCAGCTTGGATCCCGGGGGGCTAAGCACAGATACGCAGTATTTT,TRBV5-1,TRBJ2-3,.,once,17
CASSLGRVHQPQHF,TGTGCCAGCAGTTTAGGCAGGGTTCATCAGCCCCAGCATTTT,TRBV28,TRBJ1-5,.,.,14
CASSLRDTSYEQYF,TGCGCCAGCAGCCTCCGGGACACCTCCTACGAGCAGTACTTC,TRBV4-1,TRBJ2-7,.,.,14
CASIGIPSGDTQYF,TGTGCCAGCATCGGGATCCCCTCAGGAGATACGCAGTATTTT,TRBV6-6,TRBJ2-3,.,.,14
CASSLGQGYYNEQFF,TGTGCCAGCAGCTTGGGACAGGGGTACTACAATGAGCAGTTCTTC,TRBV7-9,TRBJ2-1,TRBD1,once,15
CASSSGHSGNTIYF,TGTGCCAGCAGCTCGGGACACTCTGGAAACACCATATATTTT,TRBV11-2,TRBJ1-3,.,.,14
CASSLTDTQYF,TGCGCCAGCAGCCTCACAGATACGCAGTATTTT,TRBV5-1,TRBJ2-3,.,.,11